These 24 T cell receptor beta chains were sequenced from one sample in a study of blood T cell repertoires in COVID-19. Libraries were prepared by immunoSEQ multiplex PCR; TCRdb keeps only in-frame clonotypes and omits some of them. This table holds under 95,000 clones, roughly 80% found once. Sequenced sample: peripheral blood. The receptor set was obtained from a man between 50 and 59 years old with acute or convalescent COVID-19.

The CDR3 reads CASSYSAMNYGYTF. The DNA of the CDR3 is TGTGCCAGCAGTTACTCCGCGATGAACTATGGCTACACCTTC. The V call is TRBV6-2 or TRBV6-3, the J call TRBJ1-2; the D is unclear. This CDR3 contains 14 residues. Germline loops: CDR1 MNHEY, CDR2 SVGEGT. Trimming stripped 0 bases from V and 2 bases from J, with 7 bases between.

The chain joins TRBV4-3 to TRBJ1-5; no clear D. CDR1 and CDR2 from the germline V gene are LGHNA and YSLEER. The length of the CDR3 is 15 residues. The V and J ends lost 0 bases and 0 bases respectively, with 6 bases between them. The CDR3 DNA sequence: TGCGCCAGCAGCCAAGATCCGGTTAGCAATCAGCCCCAGCATTTT. Translation: CASSQDPVSNQPQHF.

This chain joins TRBV5-1 and TRBJ1-2, with 8 bases that match TRBD1. The CDR3 sequence is 13 residues long. V was pared by 2 bases and J by 7 bases, with 4 bases of the junction left unmatched. The germline gives CDR1 SGHRS, CDR2 YFSETQ. In nucleotides, the CDR3 is TGCGCCAGCAGCTTAGGACAGGGCAGTGGCTACACCTTC. It yields the protein CASSLGQGSGYTF.

The gene calls are TRBV19 and TRBJ2-3; D is perhaps TRBD2 (5 bases). CDR3 length equals 16 residues. CDR1 and CDR2 (germline): LNHDA, SQIVND (reference sequence). Trimming removed 1 base from V and 5 bases from J, with 16 bases in between. In DNA form, the CDR3 reads TGTGCCAGTAGTATAGGTTCTCAGGAGGCGGTAGATACGCAGTATTTT. Its protein is CASSIGSQEAVDTQYF.

This clone was observed a few times. The chain is built from TRBV6-5 and TRBJ2-7; 7 bases align to TRBD1. Trimming removed 6 bases from V and 3 bases from J; junction bases left unmatched: 5. In germline, CDR1 is MNHEY, CDR2 SVGAGI. CDR3 length equals 13 residues. In DNA, the CDR3 is TGTGCCAGCAGCAACCGGGACAGCTACGAGCAGTACTTC. This sequence encodes CASSNRDSYEQYF.

This clone came up a few times. The chain links TRBV28 to TRBJ2-1; tentatively, D is TRBD1 (6 bases). V was shortened by 8 bases and J by 6 bases, with 8 bases between the two germline ends. CDR1 is MDHEN, CDR2 SYDVKM, per germline. The CDR3 has 11 residues. The CDR3 coding sequence is TGTGCCAGCTCGGACAGCAATGAGCAGTTCTTC. This gives the protein CASSDSNEQFF.

This chain links TRBV7-9 with TRBJ1-1, with 7 nucleotides matching TRBD1. After removal of 5 bases from V and 0 bases from J, the junction contained 3 bases not matched to a gene. Germline V lookup: CDR1 SEHNR, CDR2 FQNEAQ (reference sequence). This CDR3 is 14 amino acids long. Here the CDR3 DNA reads TGTGCCAGCAGCCCTCAGGGGGTGAACACTGAAGCTTTCTTT. Amino acid sequence: CASSPQGVNTEAFF.

The sample holds one count of this clone. CDR3 region: CASSPRTGSLGEQYF. CDR3 sequence (DNA): TGTGCCAGCTCACCAAGGACAGGGTCTTTAGGCGAGCAGTACTTC. The chain couples TRBV18 to TRBJ2-7; 8 positions match TRBD1. Trimming at V came to 2 bases and at J to 6 bases, leaving 9 bases not matched to a gene. The length of the CDR3 is 15 residues. The germline CDR1 and CDR2 sequences are KGHSH and LQKENI. The entire variable domain, with the rest obtained from reference TRBV18 and TRBJ2-7, is as follows: NAGVMQNPRHLVRRRGQEARLRCSPMKGHSHVYWYRQLPEEGLKFMVYLQKENIIDESGMPKERFSAEFPKEGPSILRIQQVVRGDSAAYFCASSPRTGSLGEQYFGPGTRLTVT.

The chain carries TRBV5-1 and TRBJ2-3; 8 nucleotides line up with TRBD1. Germline trimming cut 3 bases from V and 0 bases from J; bases unmatched to any gene: 3. Germline V gene sequence: CDR1 SGHRS, CDR2 YFSETQ. The CDR3 spans 15 residues. CDR3 protein: CASSWGQVSTDTQYF. The CDR3 DNA follows: TGCGCCAGCAGCTGGGGACAGGTTAGCACAGATACGCAGTATTTT.

The chain has TRBV19 and TRBJ2-1; 9 nucleotides match TRBD2. There are 15 residues in the CDR3. Germline V gene lookup returns CDR1 LNHDA and CDR2 SQIVND (reference sequence). V was pared by 3 bases and J by 5 bases, with 5 bases of the junction left unmatched. CDR3 DNA sequence: TGTGCCAGTAGTATGTGGCTAGCGGGGAACAATGAGCAGTTCTTC. Protein: CASSMWLAGNNEQFF.

This sequence joins TRBV7-9 and TRBJ2-2, with TRBD1 matching over 7 bases. V shed 5 bases, J shed 0 bases, and the junction held 9 bases outside the gene matches. The CDR3 is 17 amino acids. From germline, CDR1 is SEHNR and CDR2 FQNEAQ (reference sequence). The CDR3 sequence: CASSGPTGTANTGELFF. The CDR3 nucleotides are TGTGCCAGCAGCGGCCCTACCGGGACAGCGAACACCGGGGAGCTGTTTTTT.

The chain links TRBV29-1 to TRBJ2-1; TRBD1 aligns across 7 bases. Unmatched junction bases numbered 4, after V lost 6 bases and J lost 8 bases. This CDR3 contains 11 residues. Looked up from germline, CDR1 is SQVTM and CDR2 is ANQGSEA. The CDR3 DNA is TGCAGCGTCAACAGGGGCTATGAGCAGTTCTTC. It specifies CSVNRGYEQFF.

J is TRBJ2-5 and V is TRBV29-1, with TRBD2 matching 13 bases. CDR1 SQVTM and CDR2 ANQGSEA come from the germline V gene. V lost 6 bases, J lost 5 bases, and 9 bases stayed unmatched. The CDR3 is made up of 15 amino acids. This CDR3 reads CSVRLAGGPGETQYF. The CDR3 DNA follows: TGCAGCGTGCGACTAGCGGGGGGCCCAGGGGAGACCCAGTACTTC.

J is TRBJ2-4 and V is TRBV28; 10 bases are a match to TRBD1. Germline V gene data show CDR1 as MDHEN and CDR2 as SYDVKM. The V and J ends lost 2 bases and 14 bases, in that order; junction bases with no gene match: 15. The CDR3 has 16 residues. In DNA, the CDR3 is TGTGCCAGCAGTTTAACAACCGCCGGGACAGGGGTCCTGAAGTACTTC. As protein: CASSLTTAGTGVLKYF.

The chain couples TRBV7-2 to TRBJ2-4; a weak D match, TRBD1 (5 bases). CDR1 and CDR2 from the germline V gene are SGHTA and FQGNSA. V was cut by 3 bases and J by 4 bases, with 10 bases left in between. The length of the CDR3 is 14 residues. The CDR3 region is CASSFGQGKNIQYF. DNA of the CDR3: TGTGCCAGCAGCTTCGGGCAGGGAAAAAACATTCAGTACTTC.

The rearrangement uses TRBV10-3 and TRBJ1-2; 11 bases agree with TRBD1. The CDR3 covers 16 residues. Germline V gives CDR1 ENHRY, CDR2 SYGVKD. V dropped 5 bases and J dropped 0; count of bases not matched to a gene: 5. As DNA, the CDR3 is TGTGCCATCAGTCCGGGACAGGGGGGTCCTAACTATGGCTACACCTTC. Translating it yields CAISPGQGGPNYGYTF.

The rearrangement joins TRBV19 to TRBJ1-3, with D possibly being TRBD1 (5 bases). This CDR3 has 15 residues. The germline CDR1 and CDR2 sequences are LNHDA and SQIVND (reference sequence). Trimming shortened V by 8 bases and J by 1 base, and 15 bases separated the two germline ends. The CDR3 nucleotides are TGTGCCAGTGGGAAGGGGTTCTCTTCTGGAAACACCATATATTTT. The encoded protein is CASGKGFSSGNTIYF.

V usage is TRBV9 and J usage is TRBJ1-2, with D possibly matching TRBD1 (6 bases). V was trimmed by 2 bases and J by 5 bases, leaving 13 bases between them. This CDR3 contains 14 residues. Germline values: CDR1 SGDLS, CDR2 YYNGEE. CDR3 DNA sequence: TGTGCCAGCAGCGTTAGGTGGACAGATTATGGCTACACCTTC. It yields the protein CASSVRWTDYGYTF.

The chain employs TRBV19 and TRBJ1-2, with 8 bases that match TRBD1. The CDR3 has 17 residues. Germline CDR1 and CDR2: LNHDA and SQIVND (reference sequence). V dropped 6 bases and J dropped 3; count of bases not matched to a gene: 15. CDR3 nucleotide sequence: TGTGCCAGTAGACAACCCACCGGACAGGGAATGTACTATGGCTACACCTTC. This sequence encodes CASRQPTGQGMYYGYTF. The full variable domain, its missing parts supplied by reference TRBV19 and TRBJ1-2, is DGGITQSPKYLFRKEGQNVTLSCEQNLNHDAMYWYRQDPGQGLRLIYYSQIVNDFQKGDIAEGYSVSREKKESFPLTVTSAQKNPTAFYLCASRQPTGQGMYYGYTFGSGTRLTVV.

The rearrangement links TRBV15 to TRBJ2-7; D might be TRBD1 (5 bases). The ends were cut back, 3 bases at V and 0 bases at J, with 12 bases in the middle. CDR3 length: 15 amino acids. Looked up from germline, CDR1 is LNHNV and CDR2 is YYDKDF (reference sequence). DNA of the CDR3: TGTGCCACCAGCAGGGGTAGGGGAAGCTCCTACGAGCAGTACTTC. It is translated as CATSRGRGSSYEQYF.

The chain uses TRBV6-1 and TRBJ1-5, with 7 nucleotides matching TRBD1. The CDR3 length is 15 residues. The V segment lost 0 bases and the J segment 3 bases; nucleotides outside the gene matches: 2. Germline loops: CDR1 MNHNS, CDR2 SASEGT. This CDR3 reads CASSEAGQLNQPQHF. The CDR3, as DNA: TGTGCCAGCAGTGAAGCGGGACAGCTCAATCAGCCCCAGCATTTT.

This clone was seen only a few times. This rearrangement joins TRBV9 to TRBJ1-1; D is unresolved. The CDR3 extends over 13 amino acids. V gave up 1 base and J gave up 6 bases, with 10 bases separating them. CDR1 and CDR2 from the germline V gene are SGDLS and YYNGEE. CDR3 protein: CASSVSSGPEAFF. In DNA, the CDR3 is TGTGCCAGCAGCGTATCCTCCGGTCCTGAAGCTTTCTTT. The complete variable domain, with remaining parts taken from reference TRBV9 and TRBJ1-1, reads DSGVTQTPKHLITATGQRVTLRCSPRSGDLSVYWYQQSLDQGLQFLIQYYNGEERAKGNILERFSAQQFPDLHSELNLSSLELGDSALYFCASSVSSGPEAFFGQGTRLTVV.

The chain employs TRBV5-5 and TRBJ1-2; D call uncertain. The CDR3 has 12 amino acids. Germline-derived CDR1 and CDR2 are SGHKS and YYEKEE (reference sequence). V lost 3 bases, J lost 4 bases, and 7 bases lay in between. The CDR3 loop is CASSYEGYGYTF. In DNA, the CDR3 is TGTGCCAGCAGCTATGAGGGCTATGGCTACACCTTC.

This rearrangement joins TRBV11-2 to TRBJ2-5, with D perhaps matching TRBD1 (5 bases). In germline, CDR1 is SGHAT, CDR2 FQNNGV. CDR3 length: 14 residues. V lost 2 bases, J lost 1 base, and 8 bases lay in between. The CDR3, as DNA: TGTGCCAGCAGCTTAAATACAGGCCAAGAGACCCAGTACTTC. This translates into CASSLNTGQETQYF.